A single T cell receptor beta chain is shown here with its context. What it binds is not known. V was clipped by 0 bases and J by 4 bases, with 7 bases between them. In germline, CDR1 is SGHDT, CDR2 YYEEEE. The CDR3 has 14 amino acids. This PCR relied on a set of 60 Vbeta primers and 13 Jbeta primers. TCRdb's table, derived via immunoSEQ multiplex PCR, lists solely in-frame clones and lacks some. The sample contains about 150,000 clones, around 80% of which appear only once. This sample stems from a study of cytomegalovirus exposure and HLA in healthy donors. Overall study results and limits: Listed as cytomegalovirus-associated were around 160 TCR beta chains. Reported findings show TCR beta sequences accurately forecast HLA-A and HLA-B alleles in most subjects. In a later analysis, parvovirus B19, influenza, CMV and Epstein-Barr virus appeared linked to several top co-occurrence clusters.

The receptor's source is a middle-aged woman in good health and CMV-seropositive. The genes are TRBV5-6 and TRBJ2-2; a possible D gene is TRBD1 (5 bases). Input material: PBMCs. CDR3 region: CASSLEGVTGELFF. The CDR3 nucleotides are TGTGCCAGCAGCTTGGAAGGGGTCACCGGGGAGCTGTTTTTT.